This record looks at one T cell receptor (beta chain) sequence and its context. Its cognate antigen is unknown. The record originates from a study of CXCR3-negative and CXCR3-positive naive CD8 T cells. Study results and caveats: Naive cells positive for CXCR3 carried more hydrophobic TRB CDR3s than CXCR3-negative ones. The TRBV-TRBJ usage of naive CXCR3-negative and CXCR3-positive cells was similar, but that of memory cells differed. Once cells were cryopreserved, CXCR3 expression went down partly, and most assays used fresh PBMCs.

Via 5' RACE with UMI labels, TRB cDNA libraries were prepared. TCRdb reprocessed the 5' RACE reads and stores each CDR3 protein as one record, lacking DNA. This sample's table reports under 75,000 distinct CDR3 sequences. The sequenced material came from naive CXCR3+ CD8+ T cells from blood. The subset: CD45RO-CCR7+CD27+CD95- naive CD8+ T cells expressing CXCR3 (TNR3+). The clonotype originates from a human donor in good health. Some clones in this sample may be carry-over from other donors' samples.

CDR3: CASSLSPEGYEQYF. The chain couples TRBV5-5 to TRBJ2-7; TCRdb picks TRBD2, but there is no DNA to check that call. In germline, CDR1 is SGHKS, CDR2 YYEKEE (reference sequence). The CDR3 has 14 residues. Based on the CDR3 plus reference TRBV5-5 and TRBJ2-7, the full variable domain is DAGVTQSPTHLIKTRGQQVTLRCSPISGHKSVSWYQQVLGQGPQFIFQYYEKEERGRGNFPDRFSARQFPNYSSELNVNALLLGDSALYLCASSLSPEGYEQYFGPGTRLTVT.